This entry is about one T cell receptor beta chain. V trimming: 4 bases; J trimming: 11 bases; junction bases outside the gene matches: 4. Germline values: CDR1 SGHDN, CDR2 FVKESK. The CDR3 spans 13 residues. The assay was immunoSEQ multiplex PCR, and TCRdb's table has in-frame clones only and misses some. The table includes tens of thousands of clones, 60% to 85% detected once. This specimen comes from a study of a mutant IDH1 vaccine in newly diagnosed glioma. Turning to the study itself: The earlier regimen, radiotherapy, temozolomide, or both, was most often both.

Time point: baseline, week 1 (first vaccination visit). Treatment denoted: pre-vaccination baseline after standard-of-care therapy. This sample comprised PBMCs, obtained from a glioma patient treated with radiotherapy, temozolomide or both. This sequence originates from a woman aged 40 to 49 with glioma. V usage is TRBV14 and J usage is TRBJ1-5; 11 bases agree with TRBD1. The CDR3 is CASSLGTGGTQHF. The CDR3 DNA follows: TGTGCCAGCAGCCTCGGGACAGGGGGGACCCAGCATTTT.